These T cell receptor beta chains were read from a single sample in a study of T cell responses to AZD1222 COVID-19 vaccine. TCRdb's table, derived via immunoSEQ multiplex PCR, lists solely in-frame clones and lacks some. The sample holds tens of thousands of clones, around four fifths seen once. The sample consisted of peripheral blood, taken on day 0 of AZD1222 vaccination. The receptors were gathered from an adult in good health. Both conserved end residues are part of each CDR3. The order of the fields is J gene, V gene, D gene, clone size, CDR3 protein, CDR3 DNA. D genes are given only for firm matches. Some rows mark clone size as missing; the rest say once, few, many or name a class of expanded clone.

TRBJ1-1	TRBV5-5	.	.	CASSVPGAGMTEAFF	TGTGCCAGCAGCGTGCCCGGGGCGGGGATGACTGAAGCTTTCTTT
TRBJ2-1	TRBV9	TRBD2	.	CASSAETSGVYNEQFF	TGTGCCAGCAGCGCCGAGACTAGCGGGGTTTACAATGAGCAGTTCTTC
TRBJ2-2	TRBV7-2	TRBD2	once	CASRPGLASTGELFF	TGTGCCAGCAGACCGGGACTAGCGAGCACCGGGGAGCTGTTTTTT
TRBJ1-2	TRBV28	TRBD1	.	CASSPQTGFYGYTF	TGTGCCAGCAGTCCCCAGACAGGGTTCTATGGCTACACCTTC
TRBJ2-5	TRBV28	.	.	CASSPGESRTQYF	TGTGCCAGCAGTCCCGGCGAGAGCAGGACCCAGTACTTC
TRBJ2-1	TRBV9	TRBD2	.	CASSVDWASGGNNEQFF	TGTGCCAGCAGCGTAGATTGGGCTAGCGGGGGCAACAATGAGCAGTTCTTC
TRBJ2-7	TRBV28	TRBD1	.	CASGTGLFYEQYF	TGTGCCAGCGGGACAGGGCTATTCTACGAGCAGTACTTC
TRBJ2-7	TRBV28	.	.	CASSFRAYEQYF	TGTGCCAGCAGTTTCAGGGCCTACGAGCAGTACTTC
TRBJ2-2	TRBV27	.	.	CASSLRSYSTGELFF	TGTGCCAGCAGTTTGAGGTCCTATTCAACCGGGGAGCTGTTTTTT
TRBJ1-1	TRBV7-2	.	.	CASGWEGAQNTEAFF	TGTGCCAGCGGGTGGGAGGGAGCCCAGAACACTGAAGCTTTCTTT
TRBJ2-7	TRBV11-3	TRBD1	.	CASSPEWTGAGEQYF	TGTGCCAGCAGCCCGGAGTGGACAGGGGCGGGCGAGCAGTACTTC
TRBJ2-1	TRBV27	TRBD1	.	CASSHGGQGFNEQFF	TGTGCCAGCAGTCACGGTGGACAGGGTTTCAATGAGCAGTTCTTC
TRBJ1-2	TRBV14	TRBD1	.	CASSGATGKANYGYTF	TGTGCCAGCAGCGGAGCGACAGGGAAAGCTAACTATGGCTACACCTTC
TRBJ1-5	TRBV6-2/TRBV6-3	TRBD1	.	CASSRDSPLLNQPQHF	TGTGCCAGCAGCCGGGACAGCCCCCTCCTTAATCAGCCCCAGCATTTT
TRBJ2-3	TRBV18	TRBD1	.	CASSPRLRDRESTDTQYF	TGTGCCAGCTCACCACGCCTCCGGGACAGGGAAAGCACAGATACGCAGTATTTT
TRBJ2-5	TRBV2	.	.	CASSKPQAGETQYF	TGTGCCAGCAGTAAGCCACAGGCCGGGGAGACCCAGTACTTC
TRBJ1-1	TRBV5-6	.	few	CASTWGQGGTEAFF	TGTGCCAGCACCTGGGGGCAGGGAGGAACTGAAGCTTTCTTT
TRBJ1-2	TRBV19	TRBD1	.	CATGLAGGNYGYTF	TGTGCCACCGGGTTGGCAGGGGGCAACTATGGCTACACCTTC
TRBJ2-7	TRBV28	.	.	CASSLPTRSSYEQYF	TGTGCCAGCAGTTTACCAACCAGATCCTCCTACGAGCAGTACTTC
TRBJ2-7	TRBV7-2	.	.	CASSSGQNYEQYF	TGTGCCAGCAGCTCGGGACAAAACTACGAGCAGTACTTC
TRBJ1-2	TRBV7-2	.	few	CASSSQINYGYTF	TGTGCCAGCAGCTCGCAGATTAACTATGGCTACACCTTC
TRBJ2-3	TRBV6-2/TRBV6-3	.	.	CASSPTETSTDTQYF	TGTGCCAGCAGCCCCACAGAGACTAGCACAGATACGCAGTATTTT
TRBJ1-1	TRBV9	.	.	CASSGQEGTEAFF	TGTGCCAGCAGCGGACAGGAGGGCACTGAAGCTTTCTTT
TRBJ2-3	TRBV19	.	.	CASTGDTQYF	TGTGCCAGTACCGGGGATACGCAGTATTTT
TRBJ2-7	TRBV9	TRBD2	.	CASSPSPGTSGNEQYF	TGTGCCAGCAGCCCCAGCCCCGGGACTAGCGGCAACGAGCAGTACTTC
TRBJ2-7	TRBV7-9	.	.	CASSLGAGDHSYEQYF	TGTGCCAGCAGCTTAGGGGCTGGGGACCACTCCTACGAGCAGTACTTC
TRBJ2-7	TRBV19	TRBD1	.	CASSATGTGSVIYF	TGTGCCAGTAGTGCAACCGGGACAGGATCGGTGATATACTTC